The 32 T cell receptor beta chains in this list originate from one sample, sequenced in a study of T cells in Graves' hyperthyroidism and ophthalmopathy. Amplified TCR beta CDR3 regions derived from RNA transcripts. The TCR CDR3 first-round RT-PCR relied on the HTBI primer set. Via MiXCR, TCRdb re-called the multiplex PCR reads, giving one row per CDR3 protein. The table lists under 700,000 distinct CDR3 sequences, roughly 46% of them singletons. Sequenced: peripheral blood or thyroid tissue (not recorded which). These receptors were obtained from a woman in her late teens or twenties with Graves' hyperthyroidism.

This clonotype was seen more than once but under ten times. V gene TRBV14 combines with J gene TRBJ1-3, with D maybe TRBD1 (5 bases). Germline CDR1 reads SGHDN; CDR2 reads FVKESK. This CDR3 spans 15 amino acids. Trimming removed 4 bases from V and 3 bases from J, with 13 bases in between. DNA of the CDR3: TGTGCCAGCAGCCCCGAGCAGGGCTTTGGAAACACCATATATTTT. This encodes CASSPEQGFGNTIYF.

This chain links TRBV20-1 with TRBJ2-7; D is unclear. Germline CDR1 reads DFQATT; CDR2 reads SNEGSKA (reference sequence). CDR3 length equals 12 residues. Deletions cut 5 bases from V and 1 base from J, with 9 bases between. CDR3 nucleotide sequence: TGCAGTGCTTTACGGTTATCCTACGAGCAGTACTTC. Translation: CSALRLSYEQYF.

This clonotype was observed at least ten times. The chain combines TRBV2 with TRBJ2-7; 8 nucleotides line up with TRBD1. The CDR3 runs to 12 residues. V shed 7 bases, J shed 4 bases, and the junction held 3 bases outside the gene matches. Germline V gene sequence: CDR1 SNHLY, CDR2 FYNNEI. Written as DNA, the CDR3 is TGTGCCAGCACTGGACAGGGATACGAGCAGTACTTC. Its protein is CASTGQGYEQYF.

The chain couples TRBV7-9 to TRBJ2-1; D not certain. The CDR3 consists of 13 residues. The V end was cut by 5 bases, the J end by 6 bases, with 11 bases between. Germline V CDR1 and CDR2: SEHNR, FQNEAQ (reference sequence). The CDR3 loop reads CASSLQYVNEQFF. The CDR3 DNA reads TGTGCCAGCAGCCTCCAATACGTCAATGAGCAGTTCTTC. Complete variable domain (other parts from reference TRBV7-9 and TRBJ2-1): DTGVSQNPRHKITKRGQNVTFRCDPISEHNRLYWYRQTLGQGPEFLTYFQNEAQLEKSRLLSDRFSAERPKGSFSTLEIQRTEQGDSAMYLCASSLQYVNEQFFGPGTRLTVL.

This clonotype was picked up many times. For the CDR3, the DNA is TGTGCCACCAGTGATTCTGTCCTTGGGACAGGGGTACATTCACCCCTCCACTTT. Amino acid sequence: CATSDSVLGTGVHSPLHF. The chain combines TRBV24-1 with TRBJ1-6, with 10 bases identical to TRBD1. The CDR3 consists of 18 residues. The junction had 11 bases not matched to a gene; V was cut back by 2 bases and J by 8 bases. Germline V lookup: CDR1 KGHDR, CDR2 SFDVKD.

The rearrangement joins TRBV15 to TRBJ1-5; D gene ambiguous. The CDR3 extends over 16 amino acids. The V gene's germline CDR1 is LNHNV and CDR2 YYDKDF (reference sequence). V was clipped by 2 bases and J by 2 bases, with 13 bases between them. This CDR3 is CATSRPLAGGNQPQHF. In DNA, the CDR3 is TGTGCCACCAGCAGACCACTAGCGGGAGGCAATCAGCCCCAGCATTTT.

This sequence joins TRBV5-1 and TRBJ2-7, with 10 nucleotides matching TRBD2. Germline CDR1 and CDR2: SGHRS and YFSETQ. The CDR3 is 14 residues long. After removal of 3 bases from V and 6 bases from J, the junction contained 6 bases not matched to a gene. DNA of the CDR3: TGCGCCAGCAGCTCATGGACTAGCGGAACCGAGCAGTACTTC. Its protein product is CASSSWTSGTEQYF.

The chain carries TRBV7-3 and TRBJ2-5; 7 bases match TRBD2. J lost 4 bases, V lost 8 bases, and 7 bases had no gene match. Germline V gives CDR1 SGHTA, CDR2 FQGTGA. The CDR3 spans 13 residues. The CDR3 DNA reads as TGTGCCAGCTCCCCCGGGGGGATAGAGACCCAGTACTTC. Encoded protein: CASSPGGIETQYF.

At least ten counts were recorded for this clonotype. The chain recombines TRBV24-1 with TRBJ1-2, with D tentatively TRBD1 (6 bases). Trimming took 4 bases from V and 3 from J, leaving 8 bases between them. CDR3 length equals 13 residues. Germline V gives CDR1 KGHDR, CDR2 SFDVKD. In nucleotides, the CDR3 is TGTGCCACCAGTGACCCAGGGGACTATGGCTACACCTTC. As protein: CATSDPGDYGYTF.

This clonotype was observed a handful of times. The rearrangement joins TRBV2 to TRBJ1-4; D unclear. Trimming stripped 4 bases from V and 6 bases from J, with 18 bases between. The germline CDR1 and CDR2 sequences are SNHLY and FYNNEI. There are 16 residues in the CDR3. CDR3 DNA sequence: TGTGCCAGCAGTGGCTATTACGGAATCCCGGATGAAAAACTGTTTTTT. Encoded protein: CASSGYYGIPDEKLFF. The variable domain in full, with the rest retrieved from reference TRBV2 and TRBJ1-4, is EPEVTQTPSHQVTQMGQEVILRCVPISNHLYFYWYRQILGQKVEFLVSFYNNEISEKSEIFDDQFSVERPDGSNFTLKIRSTKLEDSAMYFCASSGYYGIPDEKLFFGSGTQLSVL.

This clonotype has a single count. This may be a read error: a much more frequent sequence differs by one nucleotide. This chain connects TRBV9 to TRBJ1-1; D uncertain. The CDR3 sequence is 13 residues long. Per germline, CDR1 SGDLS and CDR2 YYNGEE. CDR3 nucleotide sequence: TGTGCCAGCAGCGTAGATTTACACGCTGAAGCTCTCTTT. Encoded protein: CASSVDLHAEALF. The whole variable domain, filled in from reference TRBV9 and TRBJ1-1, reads DSGVTQTPKHLITATGQRVTLRCSPRSGDLSVYWYQQSLDQGLQFLIQYYNGEERAKGNILERFSAQQFPDLHSELNLSSLELGDSALYFCASSVDLHAEALFGQGTRLTVV.

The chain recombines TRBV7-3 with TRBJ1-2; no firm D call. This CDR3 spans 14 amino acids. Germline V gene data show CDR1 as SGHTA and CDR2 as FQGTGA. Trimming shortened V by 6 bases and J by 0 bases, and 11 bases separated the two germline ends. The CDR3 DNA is TGTGCCAGCAGTTCGGGGTTCGCTAACTATGGCTACACCTTC. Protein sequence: CASSSGFANYGYTF.

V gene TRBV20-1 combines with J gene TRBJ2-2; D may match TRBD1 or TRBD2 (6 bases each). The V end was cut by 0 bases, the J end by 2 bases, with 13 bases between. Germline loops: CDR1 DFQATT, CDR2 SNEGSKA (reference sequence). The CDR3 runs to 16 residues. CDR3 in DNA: TGCAGTGCTAGAGATGCGAAGGGGGGTAACACCGGGGAGCTGTTTTTT. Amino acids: CSARDAKGGNTGELFF.

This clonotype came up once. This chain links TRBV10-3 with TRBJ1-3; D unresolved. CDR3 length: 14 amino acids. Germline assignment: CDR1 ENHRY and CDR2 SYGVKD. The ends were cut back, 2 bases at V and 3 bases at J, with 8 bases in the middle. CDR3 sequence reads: CAISEKGSGNTIYF. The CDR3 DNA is TGTGCCATCAGTGAGAAGGGCAGTGGAAACACCATATATTTT.

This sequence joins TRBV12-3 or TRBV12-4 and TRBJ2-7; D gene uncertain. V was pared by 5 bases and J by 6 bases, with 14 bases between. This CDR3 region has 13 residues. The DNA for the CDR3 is TGTGCCAGCAGTCCCTCCGCGGTGGCCGAGCAGTACTTC. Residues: CASSPSAVAEQYF.

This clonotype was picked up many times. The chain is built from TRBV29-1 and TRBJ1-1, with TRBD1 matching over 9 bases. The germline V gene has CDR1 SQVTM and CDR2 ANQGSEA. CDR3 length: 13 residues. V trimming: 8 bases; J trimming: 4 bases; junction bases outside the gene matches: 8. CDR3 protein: CSIRTGDGTEAFF. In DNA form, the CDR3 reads TGCAGCATTAGGACAGGGGACGGCACTGAAGCTTTCTTT.

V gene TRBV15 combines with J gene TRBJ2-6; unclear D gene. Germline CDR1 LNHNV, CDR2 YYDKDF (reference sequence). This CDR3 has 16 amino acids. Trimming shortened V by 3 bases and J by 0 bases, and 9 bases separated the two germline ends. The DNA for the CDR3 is TGTGCCACCAGCAGCCCCCTCCACTCTGGGGCCAACGTCCTGACTTTC. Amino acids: CATSSPLHSGANVLTF.

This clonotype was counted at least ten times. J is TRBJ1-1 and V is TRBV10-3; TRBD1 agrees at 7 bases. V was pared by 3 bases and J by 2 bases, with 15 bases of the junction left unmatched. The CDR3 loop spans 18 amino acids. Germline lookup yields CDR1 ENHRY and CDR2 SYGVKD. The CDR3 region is CAISDRQGATHDNTEAFF. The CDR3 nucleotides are TGTGCCATCAGTGATCGACAGGGTGCAACACACGACAACACTGAAGCTTTCTTT.

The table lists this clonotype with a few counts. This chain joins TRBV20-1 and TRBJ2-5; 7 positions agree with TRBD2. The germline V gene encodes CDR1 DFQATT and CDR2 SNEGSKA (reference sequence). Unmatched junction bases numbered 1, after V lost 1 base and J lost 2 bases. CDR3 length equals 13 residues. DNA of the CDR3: TGCAGTGCTAGAGTACTAGCGCAAGAGACCCAGTACTTC. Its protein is CSARVLAQETQYF.

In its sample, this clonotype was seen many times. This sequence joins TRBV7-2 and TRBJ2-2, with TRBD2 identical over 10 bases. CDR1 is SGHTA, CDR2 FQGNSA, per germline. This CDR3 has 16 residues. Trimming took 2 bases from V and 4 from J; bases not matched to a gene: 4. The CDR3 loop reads CASSLLSGRATGELFF. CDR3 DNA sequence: TGTGCCAGCAGCTTACTAAGCGGGAGGGCCACCGGGGAGCTGTTTTTT.

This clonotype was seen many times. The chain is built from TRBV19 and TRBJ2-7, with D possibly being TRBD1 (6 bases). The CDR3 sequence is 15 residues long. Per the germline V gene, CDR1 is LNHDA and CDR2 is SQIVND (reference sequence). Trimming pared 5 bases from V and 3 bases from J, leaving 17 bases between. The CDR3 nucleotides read TGTGCCAGTAGTGCCACCGGGACACAACGCTACGAGCAGTACTTC. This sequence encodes CASSATGTQRYEQYF.

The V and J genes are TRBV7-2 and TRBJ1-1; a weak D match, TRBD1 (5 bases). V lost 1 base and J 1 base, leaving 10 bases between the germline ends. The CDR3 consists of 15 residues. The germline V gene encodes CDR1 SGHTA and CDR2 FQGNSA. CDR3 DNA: TGTGCCAGCAGCTTAGGGGGACGGCAGAACACTGAAGCTTTCTTT. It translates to CASSLGGRQNTEAFF.

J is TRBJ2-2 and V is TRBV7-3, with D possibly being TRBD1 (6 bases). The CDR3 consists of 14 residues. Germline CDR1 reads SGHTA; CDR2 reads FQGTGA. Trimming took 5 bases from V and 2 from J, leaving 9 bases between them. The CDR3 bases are TGTGCCAGCAGCGAGACAGGAAACACCGGGGAGCTGTTTTTT. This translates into CASSETGNTGELFF.

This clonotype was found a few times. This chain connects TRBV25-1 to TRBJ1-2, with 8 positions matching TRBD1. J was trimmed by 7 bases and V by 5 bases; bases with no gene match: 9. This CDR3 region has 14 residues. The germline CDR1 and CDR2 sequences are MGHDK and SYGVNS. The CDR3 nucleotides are TGTGCCAGCAGTTACTCGACAGGGGCCCTTGGCTACACCTTC. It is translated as CASSYSTGALGYTF.

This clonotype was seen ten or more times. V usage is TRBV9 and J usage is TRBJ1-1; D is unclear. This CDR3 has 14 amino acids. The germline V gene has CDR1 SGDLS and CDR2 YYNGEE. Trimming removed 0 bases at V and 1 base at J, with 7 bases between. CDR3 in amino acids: CASSVDLENTEAFF. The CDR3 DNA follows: TGTGCCAGCAGCGTAGATCTAGAGAACACTGAAGCTTTCTTT.

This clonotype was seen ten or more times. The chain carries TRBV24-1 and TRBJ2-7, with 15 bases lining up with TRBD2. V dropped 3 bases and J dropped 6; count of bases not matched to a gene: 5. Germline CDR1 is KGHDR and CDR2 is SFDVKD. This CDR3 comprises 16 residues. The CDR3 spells CATSDPGTSGRSEQYF. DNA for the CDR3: TGTGCCACCAGTGATCCCGGGACTAGCGGGAGGTCCGAGCAGTACTTC.

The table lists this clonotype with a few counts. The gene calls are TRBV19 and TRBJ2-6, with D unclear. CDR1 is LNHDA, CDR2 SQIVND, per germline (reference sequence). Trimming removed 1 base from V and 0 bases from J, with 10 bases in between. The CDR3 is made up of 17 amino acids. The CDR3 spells CASSIVHSLSGANVLTF. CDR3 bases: TGTGCCAGTAGTATAGTCCACAGCCTCTCTGGGGCCAACGTCCTGACTTTC.

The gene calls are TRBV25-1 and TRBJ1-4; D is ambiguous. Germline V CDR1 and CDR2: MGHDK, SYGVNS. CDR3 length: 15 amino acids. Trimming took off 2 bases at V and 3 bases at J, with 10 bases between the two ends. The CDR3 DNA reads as TGTGCCAGCAGTGAAGCGCTTCGGTCTAATGAAAAACTGTTTTTT. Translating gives CASSEALRSNEKLFF.

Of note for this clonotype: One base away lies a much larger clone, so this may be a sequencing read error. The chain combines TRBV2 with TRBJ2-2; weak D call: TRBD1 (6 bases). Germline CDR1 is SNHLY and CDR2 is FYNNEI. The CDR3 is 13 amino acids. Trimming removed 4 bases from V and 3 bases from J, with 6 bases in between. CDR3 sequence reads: CASSGQDTGELFF. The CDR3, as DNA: TGTGCCAGCAGTGGACAGGACACCGGGGAGCTGTTTTTT. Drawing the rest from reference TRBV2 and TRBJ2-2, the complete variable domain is EPEVTQTPSHQVTQMGQEVILRCVPISNHLYFYWYRQILGQKVEFLVSFYNNEISEKSEIFDDQFSVERPDGSNFTLKIRSTKLEDSAMYFCASSGQDTGELFFGEGSRLTVL.

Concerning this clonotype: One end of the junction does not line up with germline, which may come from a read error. CDR3 sequence (DNA): TGTGTCAGCAGCCATCAGCAGGGTGGTGGCTACACCTTC. It encodes CVSSHQQGGGYTF. V gene TRBV7-9 combines with J gene TRBJ1-2; the D gene is possibly TRBD1 (5 bases). This CDR3 comprises 13 residues. Germline V gene data show CDR1 as SEHNR and CDR2 as FQNEAQ (reference sequence).

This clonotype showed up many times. CDR3 coding DNA: TGTGCCAGCAGTTCGGACAGGGGGCAGGACGAGCAGTACTTC. As protein: CASSSDRGQDEQYF. The chain combines TRBV7-3 with TRBJ2-7, with 11 bases lining up with TRBD1. The CDR3 is 14 amino acids. Germline V gene sequence: CDR1 SGHTA, CDR2 FQGTGA. The junction had 6 bases not matched to a gene; V was cut back by 6 bases and J by 5 bases.

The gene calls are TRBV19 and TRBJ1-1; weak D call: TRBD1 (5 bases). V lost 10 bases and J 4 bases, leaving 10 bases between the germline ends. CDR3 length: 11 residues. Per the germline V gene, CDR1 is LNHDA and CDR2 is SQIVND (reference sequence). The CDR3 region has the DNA TGTGCCATCTGGGGGGTCACTGAAGCTTTCTTT. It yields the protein CAIWGVTEAFF.